This T cell receptor (beta chain) was identified in a study of CD8 T cells in ankylosing spondylitis. In this sample, this clonotype turned up a few times. Using its own MiXCR run on the 5' RACE reads, TCRdb lists one record per CDR3 protein. The sample shows about 210,000 distinct CDR3 sequences, 8.2% of them seen only once. V lost 3 bases and J lost 1, with 6 bases in between. This CDR3 is 13 amino acids long. Germline loops: CDR1 WNHNN, CDR2 SYGVQD (reference sequence). This clonotype was obtained from a female donor with ankylosing spondylitis or in good health (not recorded which). The sequenced sample was blood, either unsorted or a sorted T cell fraction (not recorded which). V is TRBV10-1 and J is TRBJ1-1, with D unresolved. The CDR3 DNA sequence: TGCGCCAGCAGTGAAGAGTGGAACACTGAAGCTTTCTTT. Translated, it gives CASSEEWNTEAFF.